The next 30 T cell receptor beta chains were all read from a single sample in a study of blood T cell repertoires in COVID-19. The data were produced by immunoSEQ multiplex PCR, yet TCRdb's version contains in-frame clones alone and is incomplete. This repertoire shows around 79,000 clones, about 80% found once; its top ten account for roughly 5.7%. The sequenced sample consisted of peripheral blood. These receptor sequences come from a woman aged 60-75 years with acute or convalescent COVID-19.

The chain carries TRBV5-4 and TRBJ2-6; D remains ambiguous. The germline gives CDR1 SGHNT, CDR2 YYREEE (reference sequence). Trimming removed 1 base at V and 0 bases at J, with 8 bases between. The CDR3 is made up of 16 amino acids. CDR3 DNA: TGTGCCAGCAGCTTGTTTTCAGACTCTGGGGCCAACGTCCTGACTTTC. Residues: CASSLFSDSGANVLTF.

The chain combines TRBV30 with TRBJ1-5; 12 bases are shared with TRBD1. The germline gives CDR1 GTSNPN, CDR2 SVGIG (reference sequence). V gave up 2 bases and J gave up 5 bases; unmatched junction bases: 4. The CDR3 is made up of 15 amino acids. The CDR3 bases are TGTGCCTGGAGTTCGGGACAGGGGGCGTATCAGCCCCAGCATTTT. Translating gives CAWSSGQGAYQPQHF. Full variable domain (rest looked up from reference TRBV30 and TRBJ1-5): SQTIHQWPATLVQPVGSPLSLECTVEGTSNPNLYWYRQAAGRGLQLLFYSVGIGQISSEVPQNLSASRPQDRQFILSSKKLLLSDSGFYLCAWSSGQGAYQPQHFGDGTRLSIL.

This rearrangement joins TRBV7-7 to TRBJ2-5; 7 bases are shared with TRBD2. Germline CDR1 is SSHAT and CDR2 is FNYEAQ (reference sequence). V gave up 1 base and J gave up 2 bases; unmatched junction bases: 7. CDR3 length: 16 residues. CDR3 residues: CASSLGTGGWQETQYF. CDR3 nucleotide sequence: TGTGCCAGCAGCTTAGGAACGGGGGGATGGCAAGAGACCCAGTACTTC.

This chain links TRBV4-1 with TRBJ1-5; no clear D. Germline CDR1 MGHRA, CDR2 YSYEKL. V shed 4 bases and J shed 4 bases, with 20 bases lying between them. The CDR3 runs to 17 residues. The CDR3 loop is CASSPDLDGTRNQPQHF. In DNA form, the CDR3 reads TGCGCCAGCAGCCCGGACTTGGACGGAACTCGGAATCAGCCCCAGCATTTT.

This clone was picked up a small number of times. V gene TRBV4-1 combines with J gene TRBJ2-1, with 10 bases matching TRBD1. This CDR3 is 15 amino acids long. The junction had 8 bases not matched to a gene; V was cut back by 3 bases and J by 9 bases. Per germline, CDR1 MGHRA and CDR2 YSYEKL. CDR3 DNA sequence: TGCGCCAGCAGCCAGGGAGACAGGGGGCCAGGTGAGCAGTTCTTC. Translation gives CASSQGDRGPGEQFF.

This CDR3 reads CAWSPGVGQPQHF. The DNA for the CDR3 is TGTGCCTGGAGTCCGGGGGTGGGTCAGCCCCAGCATTTT. The gene calls are TRBV30 and TRBJ1-5; tentatively, D is TRBD1 (5 bases). Deletions cut 2 bases from V and 6 bases from J, with 11 bases between. Germline CDR1 GTSNPN, CDR2 SVGIG (reference sequence). The CDR3 contains 13 residues. Complete variable domain (other parts from reference TRBV30 and TRBJ1-5): SQTIHQWPATLVQPVGSPLSLECTVEGTSNPNLYWYRQAAGRGLQLLFYSVGIGQISSEVPQNLSASRPQDRQFILSSKKLLLSDSGFYLCAWSPGVGQPQHFGDGTRLSIL.

V and J are TRBV3-1 (or the pseudogene TRBV3-2) and TRBJ2-2, with D unresolved. V was cut by 1 base and J by 9 bases, with 9 bases left in between. The length of the CDR3 is 13 residues. In germline, CDR1 is LGHDT, CDR2 YNNKEL (reference sequence). CDR3 region: CASSQAGRRELFF. For the CDR3, the DNA is TGTGCCAGCAGCCAAGCAGGTCGTCGGGAGCTGTTTTTT.

V gene TRBV6-1 combines with J gene TRBJ2-5, with D perhaps TRBD1 (6 bases). The CDR3 is made up of 16 amino acids. CDR1 is MNHNS, CDR2 SASEGT, per germline. V dropped 1 base and J dropped 5 bases, with 17 bases sitting between them. The CDR3, as DNA: TGTGCCAGCAGTGAAGAAAAGGTGGGGGCCAAGGAGACCCAGTACTTC. As protein: CASSEEKVGAKETQYF.

This chain joins TRBV5-1 and TRBJ1-2, with 8 bases identical to TRBD1. The CDR3 loop spans 16 amino acids. From germline, CDR1 is SGHRS and CDR2 YFSETQ. The trim removed 0 bases at V and 3 bases at J, leaving 7 bases unmatched. As DNA, the CDR3 is TGCGCCAGCAGCTTGGACGGACAGGGTTATGACTATGGCTACACCTTC. This encodes CASSLDGQGYDYGYTF.

The V and J genes are TRBV9 and TRBJ1-3, with D hard to call. V lost 0 bases and J lost 3, with 7 bases in between. CDR1 is SGDLS and CDR2 is YYNGEE in the germline V gene. This CDR3 comprises 14 residues. CDR3 nucleotide sequence: TGTGCCAGCAGCGTAGACGGGAGTGGAAACACCATATATTTT. Translating gives CASSVDGSGNTIYF.

The chain links TRBV5-6 to TRBJ1-4, with a tentative D call TRBD1 (5 bases). The CDR3 consists of 14 residues. The V gene's germline CDR1 is SGHDT and CDR2 YYEEEE. V gave up 1 base and J gave up 4 bases, with 8 bases separating them. The CDR3 region has the DNA TGTGCCAGCAGCTTGCGGGGGATTAATGAAAAACTGTTTTTT. Encoded protein: CASSLRGINEKLFF.

The rearrangement links TRBV18 to TRBJ2-3, with D possibly matching TRBD1 (6 bases). This CDR3 region has 17 residues. V was shortened by 2 bases and J by 2 bases, with 17 bases between the two germline ends. Germline CDR1 and CDR2: KGHSH and LQKENI. The CDR3 DNA reads TGTGCCAGCTCACCAAGAAGGGCAGGGGTTTCCACAGATACGCAGTATTTT. As protein: CASSPRRAGVSTDTQYF.

This clone has only one observation. The chain carries TRBV7-9 and TRBJ1-3; D is ambiguous. Germline CDR1 SEHNR, CDR2 FQNEAQ (reference sequence). There are 18 residues in the CDR3. V dropped 2 bases and J dropped 0 bases, with 17 bases sitting between them. CDR3 sequence (DNA): TGTGCCAGCAGCTTATGGGTACTCTACGGGAGCTCTGGAAACACCATATATTTT. Its translation is CASSLWVLYGSSGNTIYF.

V and J are TRBV19 and TRBJ2-7; 8 nucleotides agree with TRBD2. Germline V gives CDR1 LNHDA, CDR2 SQIVND (reference sequence). This CDR3 has 14 residues. With 5 bases clipped from V and 5 bases from J, the junction kept 8 bases outside the gene matches. The CDR3 reads CASSRERGPHEQYF. For the CDR3, the DNA is TGTGCCAGTAGTCGGGAGCGGGGGCCCCACGAGCAGTACTTC.

The chain uses TRBV7-9 and TRBJ1-1; D possibly corresponds to TRBD1 (6 bases). The CDR3 is 13 amino acids. With 5 bases removed from V and 14 bases from J, the gap between germline ends came to 21 bases. Germline CDR1 SEHNR, CDR2 FQNEAQ (reference sequence). CDR3 sequence (DNA): TGTGCCAGCAGCCCTTCTTCTACAGGGCGAACCTTCTTT. Its protein product is CASSPSSTGRTFF.

CDR3 residues: CASSQGLTRQFF. The CDR3 bases are TGTGCCAGCAGCCAGGGGCTTACGCGGCAGTTCTTC. The J gene is TRBJ2-1, the V gene TRBV6-5; tentatively, D is TRBD1 (6 bases). With 6 bases removed from V and 12 bases from J, the gap between germline ends came to 15 bases. This CDR3 has 12 residues. Germline CDR1 reads MNHEY; CDR2 reads SVGAGI.

The chain recombines TRBV19 with TRBJ1-2, with 8 bases that match TRBD1. Germline V gene sequence: CDR1 LNHDA, CDR2 SQIVND (reference sequence). Trimming at V came to 5 bases and at J to 6 bases, leaving 11 bases not matched to a gene. The length of the CDR3 is 15 residues. CDR3 loop: CASSVAQGGKNGYTF. CDR3 nucleotide sequence: TGTGCCAGTAGTGTCGCACAGGGGGGGAAAAATGGCTACACCTTC.

V usage is TRBV4-2 and J usage is TRBJ2-3; the D is unclear. CDR1 and CDR2 (germline): LGHNA, YNFKEQ. This CDR3 is 14 amino acids long. V was cut by 4 bases and J by 0 bases, with 8 bases left in between. The CDR3 region is CASSLSQSTDTQYF. The CDR3 nucleotides read TGTGCCAGCAGCCTGAGTCAAAGCACAGATACGCAGTATTTT.

The chain is built from TRBV5-1 and TRBJ2-6, with D tentatively TRBD1 (6 bases). Per the germline V gene, CDR1 is SGHRS and CDR2 is YFSETQ. CDR3 size: 16 residues. V lost 4 bases to trimming and J lost 0 bases, with 11 bases between them. For the CDR3, the DNA is TGCGCCAGCAGCAGGACAGCCAACTCTGGGGCCAACGTCCTGACTTTC. Protein: CASSRTANSGANVLTF.

The chain joins TRBV18 to TRBJ1-1, with 11 positions matching TRBD1. The germline CDR1 and CDR2 sequences are KGHSH and LQKENI. The CDR3 has 17 residues. J was trimmed by 3 bases and V by 3 bases; bases with no gene match: 9. The CDR3 reads CASSPRTGGAKDTEAFF. The CDR3 nucleotides are TGTGCCAGCTCACCCCGGACAGGGGGCGCGAAGGACACTGAAGCTTTCTTT.

Here the CDR3 DNA reads TGTGCCACCCTGAAGGGACAGATCTATGGCTACACCTTC. It codes for CATLKGQIYGYTF. The chain recombines TRBV6-5 with TRBJ1-2, with 7 bases that match TRBD1. Per the germline V gene, CDR1 is MNHEY and CDR2 is SVGAGI. This CDR3 contains 13 residues. The J segment lost 4 bases and the V segment lost 10 bases, leaving 9 bases of the junction unmatched.

The chain employs TRBV6-2 or TRBV6-3 and TRBJ1-6, with 9 bases fitting TRBD1. The trim removed 5 bases at V and 8 bases at J, leaving 7 bases unmatched. The CDR3 contains 15 residues. Germline CDR1 reads MNHEY; CDR2 reads SVGEGT. The CDR3: CASSTRTGDYSPLHF. DNA for the CDR3: TGTGCCAGCAGTACCCGGACAGGGGACTATTCACCCCTCCACTTT.

The V call is TRBV5-1, the J call TRBJ1-5; possible D gene TRBD1, 6 bases. Trimming removed 4 bases at V and 5 bases at J, with 16 bases between. CDR1 is SGHRS, CDR2 YFSETQ, per germline. The CDR3 totals 15 residues. The CDR3 DNA follows: TGCGCCAGCAGCCCCGCAGGGGAGAGGGATCAGCCCCAGCATTTT. This codes for CASSPAGERDQPQHF. The entire variable domain, with the rest obtained from reference TRBV5-1 and TRBJ1-5, is as follows: KAGVTQTPRYLIKTRGQQVTLSCSPISGHRSVSWYQQTPGQGLQFLFEYFSETQRNKGNFPGRFSGRQFSNSRSEMNVSTLELGDSALYLCASSPAGERDQPQHFGDGTRLSIL.

This chain joins TRBV25-1 and TRBJ1-5; TRBD1 aligns across 8 bases. Looked up from germline, CDR1 is MGHDK and CDR2 is SYGVNS. The CDR3 has 15 amino acids. The V gene end was trimmed by 6 bases and the J gene end by 2 bases; junction bases not matched to a gene: 6. This chain's CDR3 is CASSPRGRGNQPQHF. The CDR3 DNA reads TGTGCCAGCAGCCCCAGGGGGCGAGGCAATCAGCCCCAGCATTTT.

The J gene is TRBJ1-2, the V gene TRBV28, with TRBD1 as a possible D gene (5 bases). V was pared by 1 base and J by 8 bases, with 17 bases between. CDR1 is MDHEN and CDR2 is SYDVKM in the germline V gene. This CDR3 region has 15 residues. The DNA of the CDR3 is TGTGCCAGCAGTTTATTTGAGGATGGGGCGCGGGGCTACACCTTC. It specifies CASSLFEDGARGYTF.

The rearrangement joins TRBV10-1 to TRBJ1-6, with 8 bases aligning to TRBD1. With 0 bases clipped from V and 10 bases from J, the junction kept 5 bases outside the gene matches. The CDR3 runs 15 residues. Germline V CDR1 and CDR2: WNHNN, SYGVQD (reference sequence). CDR3 DNA: TGCGCCAGCAGTGAGTCTGTGACAGGGGACTCACCCCTCCACTTT. Translating it yields CASSESVTGDSPLHF.

This sequence joins TRBV7-2 and TRBJ1-2; a possible D gene is TRBD1 (5 bases). V was shortened by 5 bases and J by 1 base, with 8 bases between the two germline ends. The V gene's germline CDR1 is SGHTA and CDR2 FQGNSA. The CDR3 is 13 residues long. The CDR3 loop is CASSPGINYGYTF. CDR3 DNA: TGTGCCAGCAGCCCAGGGATTAACTATGGCTACACCTTC. Full variable domain (outside the CDR3, taken from reference TRBV7-2 and TRBJ1-2): GAGVSQSPSNKVTEKGKDVELRCDPISGHTALYWYRQSLGQGLEFLIYFQGNSAPDKSGLPSDRFSAERTGGSVSTLTIQRTQQEDSAVYLCASSPGINYGYTFGSGTRLTVV.

CDR3 amino acids: CASSLDRGTYNEQFF. The CDR3 nucleotides read TGTGCCAGCAGCTTAGACAGGGGGACCTACAATGAGCAGTTCTTC. The V and J genes are TRBV11-2 and TRBJ2-1; the match to TRBD1 covers 7 bases. The CDR3 spans 15 residues. Germline trimming cut 0 bases from V and 2 bases from J; bases unmatched to any gene: 1. Germline V gene lookup returns CDR1 SGHAT and CDR2 FQNNGV.

The chain has TRBV3-1 (or the pseudogene TRBV3-2) and TRBJ1-6; 7 bases are shared with TRBD1. V lost 0 bases to trimming and J lost 10 bases; unmatched junction nucleotides: 6. The germline V gene has CDR1 LGHDT and CDR2 YNNKEL (reference sequence). The CDR3 has 15 amino acids. CDR3 sequence reads: CASSQDDREESPLHF. CDR3 nucleotide sequence: TGTGCCAGCAGCCAAGATGACAGGGAGGAATCACCCCTCCACTTT.

This chain uses TRBV6-6 with TRBJ2-3, with 14 bases matching TRBD2. With 5 bases clipped from V and 6 bases from J, the junction kept 10 bases outside the gene matches. CDR1 is MNHNY, CDR2 SVGAGI, per germline (reference sequence). The CDR3 has 17 amino acids. DNA for the CDR3: TGTGCCAGCAGTCCATACGGACTAGCGGGGGGCCAGGATACGCAGTATTTT. It codes for CASSPYGLAGGQDTQYF.